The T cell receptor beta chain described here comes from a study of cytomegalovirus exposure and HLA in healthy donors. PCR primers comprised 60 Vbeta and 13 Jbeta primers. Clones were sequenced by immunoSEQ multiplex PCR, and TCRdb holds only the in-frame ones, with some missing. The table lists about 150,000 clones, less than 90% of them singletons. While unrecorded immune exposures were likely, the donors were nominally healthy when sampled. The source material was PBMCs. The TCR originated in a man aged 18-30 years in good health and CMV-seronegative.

The DNA for the CDR3 is TGTGCCAGCAGTGTCTCTAGAGGTGCGCAGTATTTT. This gives the protein CASSVSRGAQYF. The chain uses TRBV28 and TRBJ2-3; D gene unclear. The CDR3 spans 12 residues. The V end lost 5 bases, the J end lost 10 bases, and 13 bases lay between the germline ends. The germline gives CDR1 MDHEN, CDR2 SYDVKM.